This T cell receptor (beta chain) is from a study of spatial heterogeneity in lung cancer. The CDR3 extends over 15 amino acids. In germline, CDR1 is SGDLS, CDR2 YYNGEE. The trim removed 5 bases at V and 5 bases at J, leaving 7 bases unmatched. The presence of a unique molecular identifier marked each TCR cDNA molecule. TCRdb analysed the 5' RACE reads with MiXCR anew, one entry per CDR3 protein. The sample records tens of thousands of distinct CDR3 sequences, roughly 13% being singletons. Time point of the sample: sample taken at primary tumor resection. Sequencing was performed on whole RNA extracted from tumor and nontumor lung tissue, or from frozen PBMC, and the material was left unsorted. This clonotype was seen ten or more times.

This rearrangement joins TRBV9 to TRBJ2-1; 10 bases align to TRBD2. The clonotype comes from a male donor with early-stage non-small cell lung cancer. This specimen consisted of PBMCs, obtained at surgery. The DNA of the CDR3 is TGTGCCAGCAGGGCCATAGCGGGGGGTAACAATGAGCAGTTCTTC. Encoded protein: CASRAIAGGNNEQFF.